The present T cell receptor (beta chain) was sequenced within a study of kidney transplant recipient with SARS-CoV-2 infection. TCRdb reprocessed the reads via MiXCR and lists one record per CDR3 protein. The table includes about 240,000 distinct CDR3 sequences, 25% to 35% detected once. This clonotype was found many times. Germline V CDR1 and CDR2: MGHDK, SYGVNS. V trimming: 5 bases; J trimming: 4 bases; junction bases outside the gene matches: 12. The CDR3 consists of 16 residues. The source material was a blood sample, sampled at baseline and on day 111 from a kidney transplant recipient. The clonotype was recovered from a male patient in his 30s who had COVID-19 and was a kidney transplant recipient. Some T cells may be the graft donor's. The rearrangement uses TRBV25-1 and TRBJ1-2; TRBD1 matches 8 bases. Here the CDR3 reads CASSKQGAGATYGYTF. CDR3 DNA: TGTGCCAGCAGTAAGCAGGGGGCTGGTGCTACCTATGGCTACACCTTC.